The 23 T cell receptor beta chains below were found in one sample sequenced in a study of blood T cell repertoires in COVID-19. Clones were read by immunoSEQ multiplex PCR, and TCRdb kept only the in-frame ones, dropping some. This sample has 90,000 to 150,000 clones; roughly 80% occur once, and the top ten carry about 10%. Sequencing input: peripheral blood. All receptors derive from a human donor in a cohort sampled during active COVID-19.

This clone was seen more than once but under ten times. The chain is built from TRBV4-1 and TRBJ2-7; 10 bases are a match to TRBD2. This CDR3 spans 14 amino acids. The V and J ends lost 7 bases and 2 bases, in that order; junction bases with no gene match: 5. Per germline, CDR1 MGHRA and CDR2 YSYEKL. Here the CDR3 reads CASTSGSSPYEQYF. The CDR3 region has the DNA TGCGCCAGCACTAGCGGGAGTTCACCCTACGAGCAGTACTTC.

This clone was picked up a small number of times. This rearrangement joins TRBV7-8 to TRBJ2-7, with 11 bases matching TRBD2. CDR3 length equals 18 residues. V lost 6 bases to trimming and J lost 0 bases; unmatched junction nucleotides: 13. The germline V gene encodes CDR1 SGHVS and CDR2 FQNEAQ. CDR3 in amino acids: CASSLPTRLAGYSYEQYF. Written as DNA, the CDR3 is TGTGCCAGCAGTTTACCAACAAGACTAGCGGGGTACTCCTACGAGCAGTACTTC.

The genes are TRBV11-2 and TRBJ1-3; D not certain. V was clipped by 2 bases and J by 2 bases, with 10 bases between them. The CDR3 extends over 15 amino acids. Germline CDR1 reads SGHAT; CDR2 reads FQNNGV. DNA of the CDR3: TGTGCCAGCAGCTTAAGCGAGGCCGCTGGAAACACCATATATTTT. Its protein is CASSLSEAAGNTIYF.

The rearrangement links TRBV6-1 to TRBJ1-1, with TRBD1 matching over 11 bases. V gave up 4 bases and J gave up 0 bases; unmatched junction bases: 7. This CDR3 has 17 amino acids. Germline CDR1 is MNHNS and CDR2 is SASEGT. In DNA form, the CDR3 reads TGTGCCAGCAGTGGGCCGGGACAGGGGGTACTGAACACTGAAGCTTTCTTT. It is translated as CASSGPGQGVLNTEAFF.

This sequence joins TRBV2 and TRBJ2-7; D gene unclear. Looked up from germline, CDR1 is SNHLY and CDR2 is FYNNEI. V lost 7 bases, J lost 2 bases, and 12 bases lay in between. CDR3 length: 13 amino acids. Here the CDR3 DNA reads TGTGCCAGCACCCACAAAATTCCCTACGAGCAGTACTTC. Residues: CASTHKIPYEQYF. Combining the CDR3 with reference TRBV2 and TRBJ2-7 gives the whole variable domain EPEVTQTPSHQVTQMGQEVILRCVPISNHLYFYWYRQILGQKVEFLVSFYNNEISEKSEIFDDQFSVERPDGSNFTLKIRSTKLEDSAMYFCASTHKIPYEQYFGPGTRLTVT.

The rearrangement uses TRBV18 and TRBJ2-5, with TRBD1 identical over 7 bases. Germline V gene sequence: CDR1 KGHSH, CDR2 LQKENI. The CDR3 totals 14 residues. With V trimmed by 6 bases and J by 1 base, 5 bases remained unmatched. The CDR3 DNA reads TGTGCCAGCTCCCCCCGGACAGGCCAAGAGACCCAGTACTTC. Its translation is CASSPRTGQETQYF.

This sequence joins TRBV12-5 and TRBJ2-7; tentatively, D is TRBD1 (6 bases). CDR3 length: 14 amino acids. Between the trimmed V and J ends, which lost 6 bases and 3 bases, there was a span of 15 bases. Germline V gives CDR1 LGHNT, CDR2 FRNRAP. CDR3 loop: CASGPTGLGYEQYF. CDR3 sequence (DNA): TGTGCTAGTGGACCGACAGGTTTAGGCTACGAGCAGTACTTC.

J is TRBJ2-1 and V is TRBV6-2 or TRBV6-3, with 15 positions matching TRBD2. V trimming: 4 bases; J trimming: 2 bases; junction bases outside the gene matches: 9. Germline values: CDR1 MNHEY, CDR2 SVGEGT. The CDR3 contains 19 residues. CDR3 nucleotides: TGTGCCAGCAGTTCTCGGACTAGCGGGAGGGCCGATGCCTACAATGAGCAGTTCTTC. Translation gives CASSSRTSGRADAYNEQFF.

This rearrangement joins TRBV7-2 to TRBJ1-5; D unresolved. Deletions cut 6 bases from V and 0 bases from J, with 9 bases between. CDR1 and CDR2 (germline): SGHTA, FQGNSA. The CDR3 consists of 14 residues. The CDR3 DNA reads TGTGCCAGCAGTCCAGGAAATAGCAATCAGCCCCAGCATTTT. The encoded protein is CASSPGNSNQPQHF.

The chain recombines TRBV27 with TRBJ1-2, with D possibly TRBD1 on 6 matching bases. Germline CDR1 is MNHEY and CDR2 is SMNVEV (reference sequence). V lost 6 bases, J lost 3 bases, and 23 bases lay in between. There are 17 residues in the CDR3. CDR3 nucleotides: TGTGCCAGCAGACGGGGGGCGGGGGCGGAAATATACTATGGCTACACCTTC. Translating gives CASRRGAGAEIYYGYTF.

The chain combines TRBV28 with TRBJ2-7; D may be TRBD1 (5 bases). With 3 bases removed from V and 3 bases from J, the gap between germline ends came to 12 bases. Germline CDR1 and CDR2: MDHEN and SYDVKM. The CDR3 runs 14 residues. The CDR3 coding sequence is TGTGCCAGCAGTTTGGCAGGGCCGTTCTACGAGCAGTACTTC. Translated, it gives CASSLAGPFYEQYF.

This sequence joins TRBV27 and TRBJ2-1; TRBD1 might be the D (7 bases). Germline V gene lookup returns CDR1 MNHEY and CDR2 SMNVEV (reference sequence). The CDR3 length is 15 residues. V lost 6 bases, J lost 6 bases, and 18 bases lay in between. This chain's CDR3 is CASRNRRGVGNEQFF. In nucleotides, the CDR3 is TGTGCCAGCAGGAACCGCAGGGGGGTGGGCAATGAGCAGTTCTTC.

The chain carries TRBV24-1 and TRBJ2-6; 8 nucleotides match TRBD2. Germline CDR1 and CDR2: KGHDR and SFDVKD. The CDR3 spans 22 residues. With 4 bases clipped from V and 1 base from J, the junction kept 20 bases outside the gene matches. Here the CDR3 reads CATSDHSGTGLFKGSGANVLTF. In DNA form, the CDR3 reads TGTGCCACCAGTGACCATAGCGGGACCGGGCTCTTTAAAGGTTCTGGGGCCAACGTCCTGACTTTC.

The CDR3 DNA sequence: TGTGCCAGCGGGCCACGAGAGGATACGCAGTATTTT. It codes for CASGPREDTQYF. The gene calls are TRBV12-3 or TRBV12-4 and TRBJ2-3; no clear D. The CDR3 length is 12 residues. V was cut by 8 bases and J by 6 bases, with 12 bases left in between.

The chain employs TRBV2 and TRBJ1-2, with D unclear. Trimming removed 2 bases from V and 2 bases from J, with 9 bases in between. CDR1 is SNHLY and CDR2 is FYNNEI in the germline V gene. The CDR3 has 14 amino acids. The CDR3 DNA reads as TGTGCCAGCAGTGAAAACAGACAAAACTATGGCTACACCTTC. As protein: CASSENRQNYGYTF.

The chain has TRBV9 and TRBJ1-6, with D maybe TRBD1 (6 bases). Trimming cost V 7 bases and J 4 bases, with 9 bases left between them. The V gene's germline CDR1 is SGDLS and CDR2 YYNGEE. This CDR3 is 13 amino acids long. CDR3 DNA sequence: TGTGCCAGCGCAGGGGAGTATAATTCACCCCTCCACTTT. Its protein is CASAGEYNSPLHF.

The rearrangement links TRBV30 to TRBJ1-2; TRBD1 matches 9 bases. This CDR3 spans 14 amino acids. Germline lookup yields CDR1 GTSNPN and CDR2 SVGIG (reference sequence). Trimming cost V 2 bases and J 7 bases; bases outside gene matches: 8. The CDR3 is CAWSPQGAPRGYTF. In nucleotides, the CDR3 is TGTGCCTGGAGTCCACAGGGGGCCCCCCGTGGCTACACCTTC.

The rearrangement uses TRBV4-2 and TRBJ2-1, with unresolved D. CDR1 and CDR2 (germline): LGHNA, YNFKEQ. This CDR3 spans 16 amino acids. V lost 0 bases and J 0 bases, leaving 9 bases between the germline ends. The DNA for the CDR3 is TGTGCCAGCAGCCAAGATCTCCCTAGCTCCTACAATGAGCAGTTCTTC. Protein: CASSQDLPSSYNEQFF.

The chain carries TRBV28 and TRBJ1-2, with D perhaps matching TRBD1 (5 bases). V dropped 6 bases and J dropped 2 bases, with 19 bases sitting between them. CDR3 size: 16 residues. In germline, CDR1 is MDHEN, CDR2 SYDVKM. The CDR3, as DNA: TGTGCCAGCAGCGAACCCGGACAACCTGCCAACTATGGCTACACCTTC. Its protein is CASSEPGQPANYGYTF.

The rearrangement joins TRBV5-1 to TRBJ2-7; weak D call: TRBD2 (6 bases). The CDR3 is 15 residues long. The V gene's germline CDR1 is SGHRS and CDR2 YFSETQ. V dropped 0 bases and J dropped 0 bases, with 10 bases sitting between them. CDR3 protein: CASSLAGDASYEQYF. CDR3 nucleotides: TGCGCCAGCAGCTTGGCGGGGGACGCCTCCTACGAGCAGTACTTC.

This chain uses TRBV7-2 with TRBJ1-5; D unresolved. Germline V CDR1 and CDR2: SGHTA, FQGNSA. The V end lost 5 bases, the J end lost 0 bases, and 17 bases lay between the germline ends. CDR3 length equals 17 residues. The CDR3, as DNA: TGTGCCAGCAGCCCAAGACCCCAACGGGATAGCAATCAGCCCCAGCATTTT. Protein sequence: CASSPRPQRDSNQPQHF.

There are a few counts of this clone. The chain links TRBV20-1 to TRBJ1-2; D remains ambiguous. V dropped 6 bases and J dropped 7 bases, with 12 bases sitting between them. The CDR3 has 11 amino acids. CDR1 DFQATT and CDR2 SNEGSKA come from the germline V gene (reference sequence). CDR3 nucleotides: TGCAGTGCAACATACACGGGTGGCTACACCTTC. It specifies CSATYTGGYTF.

This clone has a single count. The V gene is TRBV7-2, the J gene TRBJ1-3, with 9 positions matching TRBD1. Unmatched junction bases numbered 5, after V lost 2 bases and J lost 3 bases. CDR1 SGHTA and CDR2 FQGNSA come from the germline V gene. This CDR3 is 16 amino acids long. The DNA for the CDR3 is TGTGCCAGCAGCTTATATACAGGGGGCAATGGAAACACCATATATTTT. The encoded protein is CASSLYTGGNGNTIYF.